The subject of this entry is one TCR beta chain. This record belongs to a study of Graves' ophthalmopathy and Graves' hyperthyroidism. CDR1 and CDR2 from the germline V gene are SGHTA and FQGNSA. The V end was cut by 5 bases, the J end by 16 bases, with 6 bases between. The CDR3 has 9 residues. Investigators amplified TCR beta CDR3 regions from RNA transcripts. Second-round multiplex PCR came after first-round RT-PCR with HTBI primers. TCRdb itself ran the multiplex PCR reads through MiXCR, one entry per CDR3 protein. The table records around 670,000 distinct CDR3 sequences, 40% of them present only once.

Sequenced material: peripheral blood. This TCR was sampled from an adult man with Graves' ophthalmopathy. The chain couples TRBV7-2 to TRBJ2-6, with D possibly being TRBD2 (5 bases). CDR3 DNA: TGTGCCAGCAGCCGGGGACTGACTTTC. Amino acid sequence: CASSRGLTF.